Below, 8 T cell receptor beta chains from the same sample are listed, as sequenced in a study of shared clonotypes between healthy human individuals. The method was immunoSEQ multiplex PCR; TCRdb's version includes in-frame clones alone and lacks a portion of them. The table lists about 460,000 clones, more than 70% of them singletons. Sequences were obtained from PBMCs. The receptors originated from a woman aged 35 to 49 in good health. Some clones in this sample may be carry-over from other donors' samples.

J is TRBJ1-1 and V is TRBV7-2, with a weak D call TRBD1 (5 bases). The V end lost 5 bases, the J end lost 5 bases, and 24 bases lay between the germline ends. The CDR3 consists of 17 residues. Germline CDR1 SGHTA, CDR2 FQGNSA. The CDR3 nucleotides are TGTGCCAGCAGCAAACCCCTCCGGGGGACCCGGCGGACTGAAGCTTTCTTT. Protein: CASSKPLRGTRRTEAFF.

This clone was counted only a few times. This rearrangement joins TRBV11-2 to TRBJ2-3; 8 bases map to TRBD1. CDR3 length: 15 residues. Germline V gives CDR1 SGHAT, CDR2 FQNNGV. The J segment lost 4 bases and the V segment lost 5 bases, leaving 8 bases of the junction unmatched. DNA for the CDR3: TGTGCCAGCAGCCCGGACAGGGTGTTATCAGATACGCAGTATTTT. Translation gives CASSPDRVLSDTQYF.

This chain joins TRBV7-9 and TRBJ2-7, with TRBD2 identical over 8 bases. The closer fit of TRBJ2-1 to the DNA end suggests the J call may be wrong. In germline, CDR1 is SEHNR, CDR2 FQNEAQ (reference sequence). The CDR3 spans 15 residues. CDR3 coding DNA: TGTGCCAGCAGCTTCAGAACTAGCGGACACAATGAGCAGTTCTTC. Translated: CASSFRTSGHNEQFF.

This clone was recorded many times. At the DNA level, this CDR3 is encoded by other sequences in the same sample as well. The V gene is TRBV6-5, the J gene TRBJ2-5; 7 bases align to TRBD2. V trimming: 2 bases; J trimming: 5 bases; junction bases outside the gene matches: 11. This CDR3 has 16 residues. Germline V CDR1 and CDR2: MNHEY, SVGAGI. The CDR3 DNA reads TGTGCCAGCAGTTACGGGCCGGCGGGAGAGTGGGAGACCCAGTACTTC. Translation gives CASSYGPAGEWETQYF.

The chain has TRBV7-3 and TRBJ2-4; D gene ambiguous. Trimming shortened V by 0 bases and J by 0 bases, and 6 bases separated the two germline ends. Germline CDR1 SGHTA, CDR2 FQGTGA. This CDR3 contains 15 residues. For the CDR3, the DNA is TGTGCCAGCAGCTTAACAGGGTCAGCCAAAAACATTCAGTACTTC. It encodes CASSLTGSAKNIQYF. Looking up the rest from reference TRBV7-3 and TRBJ2-4 gives the full variable domain: GAGVSQTPSNKVTEKGKYVELRCDPISGHTALYWYRQSLGQGPEFLIYFQGTGAADDSGLPNDRFFAVRPEGSVSTLKIQRTERGDSAVYLCASSLTGSAKNIQYFGAGTRLSVL.

V is TRBV4-1 and J is TRBJ2-6; D is possibly TRBD1 or TRBD2 (5 bases each). The CDR3 length is 16 residues. Deletions cut 4 bases from V and 0 bases from J, with 10 bases between. Germline CDR1 and CDR2: MGHRA and YSYEKL. The CDR3 region is CASSRDAFSGANVLTF. The CDR3 DNA is TGCGCCAGCAGCCGGGACGCCTTCTCTGGGGCCAACGTCCTGACTTTC.

The chain carries TRBV6-1 and TRBJ2-5; D is perhaps TRBD1 (6 bases). The CDR3 is 15 residues long. CDR1 is MNHNS, CDR2 SASEGT, per germline. The V gene lost 2 bases and the J gene lost 1 base, with 11 bases spanning the gap. This chain's CDR3 is CASSELWTAQETQYF. The DNA for the CDR3 is TGTGCCAGCAGTGAACTGTGGACAGCCCAAGAGACCCAGTACTTC.

This chain uses TRBV2 with TRBJ2-7; 8 bases line up with TRBD1. J gave up 7 bases and V 3 bases, and 8 bases lay outside the gene matches. The CDR3 length is 14 residues. Germline CDR1 reads SNHLY; CDR2 reads FYNNEI. Here the CDR3 reads CASSDRLQGGEQYF. The CDR3 DNA is TGTGCCAGCAGTGACCGATTACAGGGGGGAGAGCAGTACTTC.